The next 6 T cell receptor beta chains were all read from a single sample in a study of OX40 agonist ivuxolimab in advanced cancers. TCRdb's table, derived via immunoSEQ multiplex PCR, lists solely in-frame clones and lacks some. The profile shows about 100,000 clones, 85% to 90% of them singletons. The input for sequencing was CD4+ or CD8+ T cells sorted from blood, taken in a trial of the OX40 agonist ivuxolimab. The receptor set was obtained from an adult with an advanced solid tumor such as melanoma, head and neck, liver or kidney cancer.

V usage is TRBV7-9 and J usage is TRBJ2-7, with D maybe TRBD1 (6 bases). The CDR3 covers 16 residues. Trimming took 5 bases from V and 0 from J, leaving 17 bases between them. In germline, CDR1 is SEHNR, CDR2 FQNEAQ (reference sequence). Here the CDR3 DNA reads TGTGCCAGCAGCCCTTCAGAGGGGGAGAGCTCCTACGAGCAGTACTTC. This encodes CASSPSEGESSYEQYF. The complete variable domain, with remaining parts taken from reference TRBV7-9 and TRBJ2-7, reads DTGVSQNPRHKITKRGQNVTFRCDPISEHNRLYWYRQTLGQGPEFLTYFQNEAQLEKSRLLSDRFSAERPKGSFSTLEIQRTEQGDSAMYLCASSPSEGESSYEQYFGPGTRLTVT.

The chain recombines TRBV7-7 with TRBJ2-1; 8 bases fit TRBD2. After removal of 5 bases from V and 4 bases from J, the junction contained 7 bases not matched to a gene. The CDR3 sequence is 15 residues long. In germline, CDR1 is SSHAT, CDR2 FNYEAQ (reference sequence). CDR3 amino acids: CASSPSGSAYNEQFF. The CDR3 DNA is TGTGCCAGCAGCCCCAGCGGGAGTGCGTACAATGAGCAGTTCTTC.

J is TRBJ2-5 and V is TRBV19; either TRBD1 or TRBD2 may supply D (7 bases each). The CDR3 length is 17 residues. Germline loops: CDR1 LNHDA, CDR2 SQIVND (reference sequence). Trimming left V 5 bases short and J 4 bases short, with 23 bases between. In nucleotides, the CDR3 is TGTGCCAGTAGTCCCTCCGGCCTGACAGGGAGGGGAGAGACCCAGTACTTC. Translating gives CASSPSGLTGRGETQYF.

The chain is built from TRBV11-2 and TRBJ2-1, with 8 bases identical to TRBD2. The germline V gene encodes CDR1 SGHAT and CDR2 FQNNGV. This CDR3 contains 14 residues. J was trimmed by 10 bases and V by 8 bases; bases with no gene match: 13. DNA of the CDR3: TGTGCCAGCGGTCCAGCGGGAGTAAGTGGGGAGCAGTTCTTC. It is translated as CASGPAGVSGEQFF.

The genes are TRBV11-3 and TRBJ2-1, with no clear D. Germline loops: CDR1 SGHNT, CDR2 YENEEA. V was pared by 4 bases and J by 8 bases, with 9 bases between. The CDR3 length is 12 residues. CDR3 nucleotides: TGTGCCAGCAGCTCGTACCCAGATGAGCAGTTCTTC. It encodes CASSSYPDEQFF.

The rearrangement joins TRBV6-6 to TRBJ2-1; tentatively, D is TRBD2 (6 bases). The V gene lost 6 bases and the J gene lost 9 bases, with 21 bases spanning the gap. The CDR3 consists of 15 residues. Looked up from germline, CDR1 is MNHNY and CDR2 is SVGAGI (reference sequence). CDR3 amino acids: CASRLTGTRSSEQFF. CDR3 in DNA: TGTGCCAGCAGATTAACCGGGACTCGTTCGAGTGAGCAGTTCTTC.